Listed below are T cell receptor beta chains from one sample, sequenced in a study of T cell changes during pregnancy in multiple sclerosis. The table came from immunoSEQ multiplex PCR; TCRdb's copy has only in-frame clones and leaves some out. The profile shows about 42,000 clones, 91% of them singletons. This material consisted of CD4+ T cells from peripheral blood mononuclear cells, taken after pregnancy. These receptors came from a female donor in good health, enrolled as a control in a pregnancy study. CDR3s include the opening cysteine and the closing phenylalanine or tryptophan. A D gene is named only where the DNA matches it firmly. Clone size appears in some rows only: once, few, many, or a class for an expanded clone.

D gene: -; J gene: TRBJ1-2; clone size: -; V gene: TRBV5-1; CDR3 DNA: TGCGCCAGCAGCTTAGACGGGTCTAACTATGGCTACACCTTC; CDR3 protein: CASSLDGSNYGYTF
D gene: TRBD1; J gene: TRBJ1-2; clone size: -; V gene: TRBV18; CDR3 DNA: TGTGCCAGCTCACCACCGACAGGGTCTGACTATGGCTACACCTTC; CDR3 protein: CASSPPTGSDYGYTF
D gene: TRBD2; J gene: TRBJ2-7; clone size: once; V gene: TRBV11-2; CDR3 DNA: TGTGCCAGCAGGTCGCCGGGACTAGCAACCAACGAGCAGTACTTC; CDR3 protein: CASRSPGLATNEQYF
D gene: TRBD2; J gene: TRBJ2-2; clone size: once; V gene: TRBV5-1; CDR3 DNA: TGCGCCAGCAGCGGGAGGTTAGCGGGGTCGAACACCGGGGAGCTGTTTTTT; CDR3 protein: CASSGRLAGSNTGELFF
D gene: TRBD1; J gene: TRBJ1-4; clone size: -; V gene: TRBV7-9; CDR3 DNA: TGTGCCAGCAGCAAGACAGGGGTTGAAACTAATGAAAAACTGTTTTTT; CDR3 protein: CASSKTGVETNEKLFF
D gene: TRBD1; J gene: TRBJ2-3; clone size: -; V gene: TRBV7-3; CDR3 DNA: TGTGCCAGCAGCTCCCTAGGGGGCCCAGATACGCAGTATTTT; CDR3 protein: CASSSLGGPDTQYF
D gene: -; J gene: TRBJ2-7; clone size: -; V gene: TRBV7-9; CDR3 DNA: TGTGCCAGCAGCTTAGTATCGTACGAGCAGTACTTC; CDR3 protein: CASSLVSYEQYF
D gene: TRBD2; J gene: TRBJ2-1; clone size: -; V gene: TRBV6-1; CDR3 DNA: TGTGCCAGCAGGGGCGGGAGGGCCGCCAATGAGCAGTTCTTC; CDR3 protein: CASRGGRAANEQFF
D gene: -; J gene: TRBJ1-2; clone size: -; V gene: TRBV5-4; CDR3 DNA: TGTGCCAGCACCGAGGCCGGGGAGGGAATGGGCTACACCTTC; CDR3 protein: CASTEAGEGMGYTF
D gene: -; J gene: TRBJ1-5; clone size: -; V gene: TRBV6-5; CDR3 DNA: TGTGCCAGCAGTAGGCAGGGAAGGCAGCCCCAGCATTTT; CDR3 protein: CASSRQGRQPQHF
D gene: -; J gene: TRBJ2-7; clone size: -; V gene: TRBV6-4; CDR3 DNA: TGTGCCAGCAGTGAGAACAGCTACGAGCAGTACTTC; CDR3 protein: CASSENSYEQYF
D gene: TRBD1; J gene: TRBJ2-7; clone size: -; V gene: TRBV5-1; CDR3 DNA: TGCGCCAGCAGCTTGGTAGGGGGCACCTACGAGCAGTACTTC; CDR3 protein: CASSLVGGTYEQYF
D gene: -; J gene: TRBJ1-4; clone size: -; V gene: TRBV5-6; CDR3 DNA: TGTGCCAGCAGCTTGGAGAGGACTAATGAAAAACTGTTTTTT; CDR3 protein: CASSLERTNEKLFF
D gene: -; J gene: TRBJ2-6; clone size: -; V gene: TRBV28; CDR3 DNA: TGTGCCAGCAGTATGTCAGCGGTGGGCTCTGGGGCCAACGTCCTGACTTTC; CDR3 protein: CASSMSAVGSGANVLTF
D gene: TRBD2; J gene: TRBJ2-5; clone size: -; V gene: TRBV7-2; CDR3 DNA: TGTGCCAGCAGCTATTTTTCTGGAGCGGGGGGCCGGGAGACCCAGTACTTC; CDR3 protein: CASSYFSGAGGRETQYF
D gene: -; J gene: TRBJ1-1; clone size: once; V gene: TRBV19; CDR3 DNA: TGTGCCAGTAGAGGGGGGAACACTGAAGCTTTCTTT; CDR3 protein: CASRGGNTEAFF
D gene: -; J gene: TRBJ1-5; clone size: -; V gene: TRBV4-1; CDR3 DNA: TGCGCCAGCAGCCAAGTCGGCCGGGGAAGGGATCAGCCCCAGCATTTT; CDR3 protein: CASSQVGRGRDQPQHF
D gene: -; J gene: TRBJ1-3; clone size: -; V gene: TRBV7-8; CDR3 DNA: TGTGCCAGCAGGGGGACAAGGAACACCATATATTTT; CDR3 protein: CASRGTRNTIYF
D gene: -; J gene: TRBJ1-5; clone size: -; V gene: TRBV15; CDR3 DNA: TGTGCCACCAGCAGAGAGCAAGGAGAGCCCCAGCATTTT; CDR3 protein: CATSREQGEPQHF
D gene: TRBD1; J gene: TRBJ2-7; clone size: -; V gene: TRBV7-2; CDR3 DNA: TGTGCCAGCAGCCCCGGGACAGGGGCTAACCGCGAGCAGTACTTC; CDR3 protein: CASSPGTGANREQYF
D gene: -; J gene: TRBJ2-1; clone size: -; V gene: TRBV9; CDR3 DNA: TGTGCCAGCAGCTTAGATGGCGGAGGAAGCTCCTACAATGAGCAGTTCTTC; CDR3 protein: CASSLDGGGSSYNEQFF
D gene: -; J gene: TRBJ2-3; clone size: -; V gene: TRBV5-1; CDR3 DNA: TGCGCCAGCAGCTCAGAGACTAACACTTCAGATACGCAGTATTTT; CDR3 protein: CASSSETNTSDTQYF
D gene: -; J gene: TRBJ1-1; clone size: few; V gene: TRBV5-1; CDR3 DNA: TGCGCCAGCAGCTTCTCGTCTTTGAACACTGAAGCTTTCTTT; CDR3 protein: CASSFSSLNTEAFF
D gene: TRBD1; J gene: TRBJ2-6; clone size: -; V gene: TRBV27; CDR3 DNA: TGTGCCAGCAGTTTATTAGGGACAGGGGTTCCTTACTCTGGGGCCAACGTCCTGACTTTC; CDR3 protein: CASSLLGTGVPYSGANVLTF
D gene: TRBD1; J gene: TRBJ1-4; clone size: -; V gene: TRBV5-5; CDR3 DNA: TGTGCCAGCAGCCAAGACAGGGGGCGAGAAAAACTGTTTTTT; CDR3 protein: CASSQDRGREKLFF
D gene: -; J gene: TRBJ2-1; clone size: -; V gene: TRBV7-2; CDR3 DNA: TGTGCCAGCAGGCTTCTTAGGGGTCCGAACTACAATGAGCAGTTCTTC; CDR3 protein: CASRLLRGPNYNEQFF
D gene: TRBD2; J gene: TRBJ2-7; clone size: once; V gene: TRBV5-3; CDR3 DNA: TGTGCCAGAAGCTTGCGGGGGGGGGATCAGACTAGCAGGTTCGGCGAGCAGTACTTC; CDR3 protein: CARSLRGGDQTSRFGEQYF
D gene: -; J gene: TRBJ1-6; clone size: few; V gene: TRBV5-1; CDR3 DNA: TGCGCCAGCAGCTTGGCCAGGAGGGGCGCAAACCCCCTCCACTTT; CDR3 protein: CASSLARRGANPLHF
D gene: TRBD1; J gene: TRBJ1-5; clone size: -; V gene: TRBV28; CDR3 DNA: TGTGCCAGCAGTGTAAGGACAGGGTGGAATCAGCCCCAGCATTTT; CDR3 protein: CASSVRTGWNQPQHF
D gene: -; J gene: TRBJ1-3; clone size: -; V gene: TRBV9; CDR3 DNA: TGTGCCAGCAGCGTAGCTGGGGGGAACACCATATATTTT; CDR3 protein: CASSVAGGNTIYF
D gene: TRBD1; J gene: TRBJ1-1; clone size: -; V gene: TRBV5-1; CDR3 DNA: TGCGCCAGCAGCAAGGACAGGGTCGGGAACACTGAAGCTTTCTTT; CDR3 protein: CASSKDRVGNTEAFF
D gene: TRBD1; J gene: TRBJ1-1; clone size: -; V gene: TRBV19; CDR3 DNA: TGTGCCAGTAGTGAACGACAGGGGACGGGCACTGAAGCTTTCTTT; CDR3 protein: CASSERQGTGTEAFF
D gene: TRBD1; J gene: TRBJ1-5; clone size: once; V gene: TRBV9; CDR3 DNA: TGTGCCAGCAGGTCTGGACAGGGTAGTCAGCCCCAGCATTTT; CDR3 protein: CASRSGQGSQPQHF
D gene: -; J gene: TRBJ2-1; clone size: -; V gene: TRBV2; CDR3 DNA: TGTGCCAGCAGTGTCGTCCGGAGCATCGAGGGAACGCAGTTCTTC; CDR3 protein: CASSVVRSIEGTQFF
D gene: -; J gene: TRBJ1-6; clone size: -; V gene: TRBV5-8; CDR3 DNA: TGTGCCAGCAGCTTGGAGGAGAATTCACCCCTCCACTTT; CDR3 protein: CASSLEENSPLHF
D gene: -; J gene: TRBJ2-4; clone size: -; V gene: TRBV29-1; CDR3 DNA: TGCAGCGTTGCCCCAGGGATAGCCAAAAACATTCAGTACTTC; CDR3 protein: CSVAPGIAKNIQYF
D gene: -; J gene: TRBJ1-2; clone size: -; V gene: TRBV5-1; CDR3 DNA: TGCGCCAGCAGCTTGGACAGGCCCATCTATGGCTACACCTTC; CDR3 protein: CASSLDRPIYGYTF
D gene: -; J gene: TRBJ2-4; clone size: -; V gene: TRBV5-6; CDR3 DNA: TGTGCCAGCAGCTTGGCCTTGGGGGCATTCGCCAAAAACATTCAGTACTTC; CDR3 protein: CASSLALGAFAKNIQYF
D gene: TRBD1; J gene: TRBJ2-7; clone size: -; V gene: TRBV28; CDR3 DNA: TGTGCCAGCAACGACCAGGGGGCTTACGAGCAGTACTTC; CDR3 protein: CASNDQGAYEQYF
D gene: TRBD1; J gene: TRBJ2-7; clone size: -; V gene: TRBV5-4; CDR3 DNA: TGTGCCAGCAGCGGGCAGGGGGCCCCTTTCTCCTACGAGCAGTACTTC; CDR3 protein: CASSGQGAPFSYEQYF
D gene: -; J gene: TRBJ2-2; clone size: few; V gene: TRBV19; CDR3 DNA: TGTGCCAGTAGTAGTTTCGGAGGCGCGGCCGGGGAGCTGTTTTTT; CDR3 protein: CASSSFGGAAGELFF
D gene: TRBD2; J gene: TRBJ2-4; clone size: -; V gene: TRBV2; CDR3 DNA: TGTGCCAGCAGTGGGGGACTAGCGGGGCGGTTTCGCAAAAACATTCAGTACTTC; CDR3 protein: CASSGGLAGRFRKNIQYF
D gene: -; J gene: TRBJ2-5; clone size: once; V gene: TRBV2; CDR3 DNA: TGTGCCAGCAGTGAAGGGCGGGAGACCCAGTACTTC; CDR3 protein: CASSEGRETQYF
D gene: TRBD2; J gene: TRBJ2-1; clone size: -; V gene: TRBV15; CDR3 DNA: TGTGCCACCAGCAACCCCCGACGGGGGGGAAGCTCCTACAATGAGCAGTTCTTC; CDR3 protein: CATSNPRRGGSSYNEQFF
D gene: -; J gene: TRBJ2-1; clone size: -; V gene: TRBV5-1; CDR3 DNA: TGCGCCAGCAGCTTTCCAGGGTCAAGTAATGAGCAGTTCTTC; CDR3 protein: CASSFPGSSNEQFF
D gene: -; J gene: TRBJ1-2; clone size: -; V gene: TRBV28; CDR3 DNA: TGTGCCAGCAGTTTAGGGACAACTAACTATGGCTACACCTTC; CDR3 protein: CASSLGTTNYGYTF
D gene: -; J gene: TRBJ1-4; clone size: -; V gene: TRBV18; CDR3 DNA: TGTGCCAGCTCACCTTCCGGGATTAATGAAAAACTGTTTTTT; CDR3 protein: CASSPSGINEKLFF
D gene: -; J gene: TRBJ1-2; clone size: -; V gene: TRBV7-2; CDR3 DNA: TGTGCCAGCAGCTTCGGGGGGTATGGCTACACTTTC; CDR3 protein: CASSFGGYGYTF
D gene: TRBD1; J gene: TRBJ2-7; clone size: -; V gene: TRBV5-4; CDR3 DNA: TGTGCCAGCAGCTTGGGGGGACAGAGCTCCTACGAGCAGTACTTC; CDR3 protein: CASSLGGQSSYEQYF
D gene: -; J gene: TRBJ2-2; clone size: -; V gene: TRBV7-9; CDR3 DNA: TGTGCCAGCAGACTTACAGGGTCCGACGGGGAGCTGTTTTTT; CDR3 protein: CASRLTGSDGELFF
D gene: -; J gene: TRBJ2-5; clone size: -; V gene: TRBV28; CDR3 DNA: TGTGCCAGCAGCCCTTGGGAGCACCAAGAGACCCAGTACTTC; CDR3 protein: CASSPWEHQETQYF
D gene: -; J gene: TRBJ2-3; clone size: -; V gene: TRBV27; CDR3 DNA: TGTGCCAGCAGTTTATTCCCTCAAGGAGCTTTGGATACAGATACGCAGTATTTT; CDR3 protein: CASSLFPQGALDTDTQYF
D gene: TRBD1; J gene: TRBJ2-3; clone size: -; V gene: TRBV10-3; CDR3 DNA: TGTGCCATCAGTGAAGGCAGGGGGTGGAATACGCAGTATTTT; CDR3 protein: CAISEGRGWNTQYF
D gene: TRBD2; J gene: TRBJ2-7; clone size: -; V gene: TRBV7-2; CDR3 DNA: TGTGCCAGCAGCCCCAGGACTAGCGCTGCCTACGAGCAGTACTTC; CDR3 protein: CASSPRTSAAYEQYF